A single sample gave rise to the 32 T cell receptor beta chains below, sequenced in a study of T cell responses to AZD1222 COVID-19 vaccine. Data came from immunoSEQ multiplex PCR; TCRdb stores just in-frame clones and leaves some out. The table shows 150,000 to 200,000 clones, with approximately 87% occurring only once. The sequenced sample was peripheral blood, obtained on day 0 of MenACWY control vaccination. Source of these receptors: an adult in good health.

V and J are TRBV20-1 and TRBJ1-5; tentative D call: TRBD1 (5 bases). Trimming removed 3 bases at V and 0 bases at J, with 12 bases between. CDR1 is DFQATT and CDR2 is SNEGSKA in the germline V gene (reference sequence). The length of the CDR3 is 15 residues. CDR3 in DNA: TGCAGTGCTAGTAGGGGAGTCTCTAGCAATCAGCCCCAGCATTTT. This encodes CSASRGVSSNQPQHF.

This clone turned up a few times. The rearrangement uses TRBV28 and TRBJ1-6; TRBD1 aligns across 7 bases. The length of the CDR3 is 14 residues. Per the germline V gene, CDR1 is MDHEN and CDR2 is SYDVKM. Trimming removed 7 bases from V and 10 bases from J; junction bases left unmatched: 10. The chain's CDR3 is CASIPTGENSPLHF. The CDR3 DNA reads as TGTGCCAGCATCCCCACAGGGGAGAACTCACCCCTCCACTTT.

The V and J genes are TRBV19 and TRBJ2-7; D could derive from TRBD1 or TRBD2 (6 bases each). Germline CDR1 is LNHDA and CDR2 is SQIVND (reference sequence). The CDR3 sequence is 13 residues long. Trimming cost V 5 bases and J 4 bases, with 12 bases left between them. The CDR3 here is CASSPRGRYEQYF. The DNA of the CDR3 is TGTGCCAGTAGTCCCCGGGGGCGGTACGAGCAGTACTTC.

Concerning this clone: Other DNA variants within this sample encode the same CDR3. This sequence joins TRBV6-5 and TRBJ1-1; 7 nucleotides agree with TRBD1. Trimming cost V 0 bases and J 3 bases; bases outside gene matches: 4. CDR3 length equals 15 residues. Germline V CDR1 and CDR2: MNHEY, SVGAGI. The DNA for the CDR3 is TGTGCCAGCAGTTACTCGCGAACAGGGGACACTGAAGCTTTCTTT. It is translated as CASSYSRTGDTEAFF.

This rearrangement joins TRBV4-2 to TRBJ2-7, with D possibly TRBD2 on 7 matching bases. CDR1 is LGHNA, CDR2 YNFKEQ, per germline. This CDR3 is built from 15 residues. V lost 1 base, J lost 4 bases, and 14 bases lay in between. The DNA of the CDR3 is TGTGCCAGCAGCCAAGTAGGGGCGGGGGCATACGAGCAGTACTTC. The encoded protein is CASSQVGAGAYEQYF.

CDR3 sequence: CASTEGTLYPEAFF. The CDR3 DNA sequence: TGTGCCAGCACCGAGGGTACACTCTACCCTGAAGCTTTCTTT. The V and J genes are TRBV7-9 and TRBJ1-1; D gene unclear. The germline CDR1 and CDR2 sequences are SEHNR and FQNEAQ (reference sequence). This CDR3 contains 14 residues. Trimming pared 7 bases from V and 6 bases from J, leaving 18 bases between.

The CDR3 sequence is CASSLGGTDSYEQYF. The CDR3 region has the DNA TGCGCCAGCAGCCTGGGGGGGACCGATTCCTACGAGCAGTACTTC. The gene calls are TRBV5-1 and TRBJ2-7; TRBD2 matches at 7 bases. With 4 bases clipped from V and 1 base from J, the junction kept 8 bases outside the gene matches. The germline gives CDR1 SGHRS, CDR2 YFSETQ. This CDR3 contains 15 residues.

V gene TRBV27 combines with J gene TRBJ1-1; weak D call: TRBD1 (5 bases). Trimming removed 5 bases from V and 3 bases from J, with 16 bases in between. In germline, CDR1 is MNHEY, CDR2 SMNVEV (reference sequence). The CDR3 sequence is 15 residues long. CDR3 region: CASSPGRGTDTEAFF. CDR3 DNA sequence: TGTGCCAGCAGTCCGGGACGGGGAACTGACACTGAAGCTTTCTTT.

The table lists this clone with a count of one. J is TRBJ1-4 and V is TRBV28; the D gene is possibly TRBD1 (6 bases). V was shortened by 5 bases and J by 13 bases, with 23 bases between the two germline ends. Germline V lookup: CDR1 MDHEN, CDR2 SYDVKM. CDR3 length: 15 amino acids. The CDR3 DNA is TGTGCCAGCAGTCAGCCGGCGGGGGCAGAATGGAGACTGTTTTTT. This codes for CASSQPAGAEWRLFF.

About this clone: This same CDR3 is encoded by further DNA sequences in the sample. The chain links TRBV2 to TRBJ1-2, with D tentatively TRBD1 (6 bases). The germline V and J ends were trimmed by 2 bases and 5 bases, with 12 bases remaining between them. The germline V gene has CDR1 SNHLY and CDR2 FYNNEI. The CDR3 runs to 14 residues. The CDR3: CASSESRGGYGYTF. The CDR3 nucleotides are TGTGCCAGCAGTGAATCCAGGGGAGGGTATGGCTACACCTTC.

The chain has TRBV3-1 (or the pseudogene TRBV3-2) and TRBJ1-1, with 7 bases matching TRBD1. V was clipped by 1 base and J by 4 bases; unmatched bases: 9. This CDR3 contains 16 residues. Germline V lookup: CDR1 LGHDT, CDR2 YNNKEL (reference sequence). CDR3 loop: CASSQALGQPFTEAFF. The CDR3 DNA reads as TGTGCCAGCAGCCAAGCGTTGGGACAGCCTTTCACTGAAGCTTTCTTT.

The genes are TRBV6-2 or TRBV6-3 and TRBJ1-1; a possible D gene is TRBD1 (5 bases). From germline, CDR1 is MNHEY and CDR2 SVGEGT. Trimming cost V 6 bases and J 4 bases, with 15 bases left between them. CDR3 length: 14 residues. Written as DNA, the CDR3 is TGTGCCAGCAGCTCACGACAGAATCCCACTGAAGCTTTCTTT. This translates into CASSSRQNPTEAFF.

The chain employs TRBV2 and TRBJ1-4; perhaps TRBD1 as D (6 bases). The CDR3 runs 12 residues. The germline V gene has CDR1 SNHLY and CDR2 FYNNEI. V lost 4 bases to trimming and J lost 7 bases, with 7 bases between them. CDR3 sequence (DNA): TGTGCCAGCAGTGGGACAGCTGAAAAACTGTTTTTT. Protein sequence: CASSGTAEKLFF.

V and J are TRBV28 and TRBJ1-2, with D possibly TRBD1 on 6 matching bases. The CDR3 covers 16 residues. Germline values: CDR1 MDHEN, CDR2 SYDVKM. V shed 7 bases and J shed 4 bases, with 22 bases lying between them. The CDR3: CASTRYTGTSSYGYTF. The CDR3 region has the DNA TGTGCCAGCACAAGGTACACCGGGACAAGCAGCTATGGCTACACCTTC.

The genes are TRBV21-1 and TRBJ2-5; no DNA check was done on the table's D call, TRBD1. TRBV21-1 is classified as a pseudogene. There are 15 residues in the CDR3. The CDR3 reads CASSRTGGCQETQYF. The CDR3 DNA is TGTGCCAGCAGCCGGACAGGGGGTTGTCAAGAGACCCAGTACTTC.

This clone has only one observation. The V call is TRBV3-1 (or the pseudogene TRBV3-2), the J call TRBJ2-7; the D gene is possibly TRBD2 (6 bases). Germline V gives CDR1 LGHDT, CDR2 YNNKEL (reference sequence). The CDR3 has 15 amino acids. V gave up 0 bases and J gave up 0 bases, with 9 bases separating them. This CDR3 is CASSQDWGVSYEQYF. Here the CDR3 DNA reads TGTGCCAGCAGCCAAGACTGGGGGGTCTCCTACGAGCAGTACTTC.

The chain carries TRBV19 and TRBJ2-7; 8 bases agree with TRBD1. The V segment lost 6 bases and the J segment 5 bases; nucleotides outside the gene matches: 9. Looked up from germline, CDR1 is LNHDA and CDR2 is SQIVND (reference sequence). The CDR3 has 14 residues. The CDR3 reads CASRSYQGAHEQYF. The CDR3 DNA is TGTGCCAGTAGGTCCTATCAGGGGGCCCACGAGCAGTACTTC.

The chain carries TRBV28 and TRBJ1-2; 7 bases line up with TRBD1. Trimming at V came to 4 bases and at J to 4 bases, leaving 9 bases not matched to a gene. The germline gives CDR1 MDHEN, CDR2 SYDVKM. The CDR3 is 15 amino acids. This CDR3 is CASSSAQGVAYGYTF. DNA of the CDR3: TGTGCCAGCAGTTCAGCTCAGGGGGTGGCCTATGGCTACACCTTC.

J is TRBJ1-2 and V is TRBV29-1; D uncertain. CDR1 SQVTM and CDR2 ANQGSEA come from the germline V gene. This CDR3 spans 12 amino acids. Trimming took 7 bases from V and 4 from J, leaving 13 bases between them. CDR3 in DNA: TGCAGCGGCGGTGGGGAGGGCTATGGCTACACCTTC. It codes for CSGGGEGYGYTF.

This clone has more than one count but fewer than ten. The chain links TRBV27 to TRBJ1-2; D not resolved. V shed 1 base and J shed 0 bases, with 9 bases lying between them. This CDR3 is built from 15 residues. Per germline, CDR1 MNHEY and CDR2 SMNVEV (reference sequence). CDR3 nucleotides: TGTGCCAGCAGTTTATTCTCCAGTGCTAACTATGGCTACACCTTC. Its translation: CASSLFSSANYGYTF.

The chain recombines TRBV18 with TRBJ2-1; the D call may be TRBD1 or TRBD2 (5 bases each). The CDR3 runs 17 residues. Trimming pared 3 bases from V and 0 bases from J, leaving 15 bases between. The germline V gene encodes CDR1 KGHSH and CDR2 LQKENI. CDR3 nucleotide sequence: TGTGCCAGCTCACCCATTAGCTGGGGGAGCTCCTACAATGAGCAGTTCTTC. Residues: CASSPISWGSSYNEQFF.

The chain couples TRBV6-5 to TRBJ1-3, with unresolved D. V was trimmed by 4 bases and J by 0 bases, leaving 13 bases between them. The germline gives CDR1 MNHEY, CDR2 SVGAGI. The CDR3 runs to 16 residues. The CDR3 bases are TGTGCCAGCAGTTTTTCCCCCGGTCGCTCTGGAAACACCATATATTTT. Amino acid sequence: CASSFSPGRSGNTIYF.

J is TRBJ1-5 and V is TRBV6-5; 8 bases line up with TRBD1. In germline, CDR1 is MNHEY, CDR2 SVGAGI. The CDR3 runs 15 residues. V dropped 8 bases and J dropped 0; count of bases not matched to a gene: 6. The CDR3 sequence: CASGRTGNSNQPQHF. CDR3 nucleotides: TGTGCCAGCGGAAGGACAGGGAATAGCAATCAGCCCCAGCATTTT.

The CDR3, as DNA: TGTGCCAGCAGTTTGAGTTTCAGGGAGCTGTTTTTT. Translated, it gives CASSLSFRELFF. This chain connects TRBV28 to TRBJ2-2; D unresolved. The germline gives CDR1 MDHEN, CDR2 SYDVKM. Trimming took 3 bases from V and 9 from J, leaving 8 bases between them. CDR3 length equals 12 residues.

The genes are TRBV12-3 or TRBV12-4 and TRBJ1-6; D remains ambiguous. The length of the CDR3 is 13 residues. The V end was cut by 3 bases, the J end by 9 bases, with 9 bases between. Here the CDR3 reads CASSLAGGSPLHF. The CDR3 coding sequence is TGTGCCAGCAGTTTGGCCGGAGGTTCACCCCTCCACTTT.

The chain joins TRBV28 to TRBJ1-6; D not certain. Trimming cost V 7 bases and J 3 bases, with 7 bases left between them. This CDR3 contains 13 residues. Germline V CDR1 and CDR2: MDHEN, SYDVKM. CDR3 loop: CASKENYNSPLHF. The CDR3 nucleotides are TGTGCCAGCAAGGAGAACTATAATTCACCCCTCCACTTT.

The table lists this clone with a few counts. This chain joins TRBV27 and TRBJ2-7; 10 nucleotides align to TRBD2. The CDR3 has 14 amino acids. From germline, CDR1 is MNHEY and CDR2 SMNVEV (reference sequence). V was pared by 6 bases and J by 2 bases, with 4 bases of the junction left unmatched. The DNA of the CDR3 is TGTGCCAGCAGAACAGCGGGAGGGCCCTACGAGCAGTACTTC. Protein product: CASRTAGGPYEQYF.

The V gene is TRBV27, the J gene TRBJ2-7, with 9 bases matching TRBD1. The length of the CDR3 is 14 residues. The J segment lost 2 bases and the V segment lost 5 bases, leaving 4 bases of the junction unmatched. Germline lookup yields CDR1 MNHEY and CDR2 SMNVEV (reference sequence). CDR3 sequence (DNA): TGTGCCAGCAGTGCCGGGACAGGGCCCTACGAGCAGTACTTC. Protein sequence: CASSAGTGPYEQYF.

The chain joins TRBV20-1 to TRBJ1-2; 12 bases are shared with TRBD1. V trimming: 3 bases; J trimming: 5 bases; junction bases outside the gene matches: 13. The CDR3 sequence is 17 residues long. Germline CDR1 reads DFQATT; CDR2 reads SNEGSKA (reference sequence). Written as DNA, the CDR3 is TGCAGTGCTAGTTCCAGGGACAGGGGGCTGACAATATATGGCTACACCTTC. This sequence encodes CSASSRDRGLTIYGYTF.

This chain links TRBV2 with TRBJ2-7; D possibly uses TRBD1 or TRBD2 (5 bases each). V lost 5 bases and J lost 3, with 20 bases in between. CDR3 length: 16 residues. Germline CDR1 and CDR2: SNHLY and FYNNEI. The CDR3 sequence is CASSQEGSAISYEQYF. Here the CDR3 DNA reads TGTGCCAGCAGTCAAGAGGGGTCCGCAATTAGCTACGAGCAGTACTTC.

V is TRBV30 and J is TRBJ1-5; 9 nucleotides align to TRBD1. The CDR3 has 15 amino acids. J gave up 4 bases and V 5 bases, and 9 bases lay outside the gene matches. Germline V lookup: CDR1 GTSNPN, CDR2 SVGIG (reference sequence). The CDR3 coding sequence is TGTGCCTGGGGATTACGGGACAGGGCAAATCAGCCCCAGCATTTT. It encodes CAWGLRDRANQPQHF.

This chain links TRBV11-3 with TRBJ2-2; perhaps TRBD1 as D (6 bases). Trimming shortened V by 2 bases and J by 6 bases, and 13 bases separated the two germline ends. This CDR3 is built from 15 residues. Germline CDR1 and CDR2: SGHNT and YENEEA. CDR3 in DNA: TGTGCCAGCAGCTTAATCTCAGGGGCCCCCGGGGAGCTGTTTTTT. It yields the protein CASSLISGAPGELFF.